The clone carrying this T cell receptor (beta chain) was found once. Antigen unknown. This record belongs to a study of cytomegalovirus exposure and HLA in healthy donors. Whole-study findings and limits: Accurate prediction of HLA-A and HLA-B alleles (for most subjects) was reportedly achieved from TCR beta sequences.

Use of 60 Vbeta and 13 Jbeta primers characterized the PCR. The repertoire was sequenced with immunoSEQ multiplex PCR; TCRdb's copy has only in-frame clones and lacks some. The table has 85,000 to 120,000 clones, less than 85% seen once. Material for sequencing was PBMCs. The sequence came from a man aged 35-49 years in good health and CMV-seronegative.

In DNA form, the CDR3 reads TGTGCCAGCAGACAGGGAGGGGCCCAGGTTCGCGGCTACACCTTC. Protein: CASRQGGAQVRGYTF. The chain carries TRBV11-2 and TRBJ1-2, with D possibly matching TRBD1 (6 bases). This CDR3 spans 15 amino acids. The germline CDR1 and CDR2 sequences are SGHAT and FQNNGV. Between the trimmed V and J ends, which lost 6 bases and 8 bases, there was a span of 22 bases. The whole variable domain, remainder taken from reference TRBV11-2 and TRBJ1-2, is EAGVAQSPRYKIIEKRQSVAFWCNPISGHATLYWYQQILGQGPKLLIQFQNNGVVDDSQLPKDRFSAERLKGVDSTLKIQPAKLEDSAVYLCASRQGGAQVRGYTFGSGTRLTVV.